This entry concerns a single TCR beta chain. Total RNA (roughly 540 ng) served as template for TCR beta cDNA synthesis primed by a constant-region primer. Nested multiplex PCR, run for three rounds with slightly modified ARM-PCR, yielded TCR beta libraries. TRBV1-TRBV30 forward primers paired with a C-beta reverse primer were used in the first two PCR rounds, which ran around 10 cycles each. TCRdb re-called the multiplex PCR reads through MiXCR, storing one row per CDR3 protein. The table includes approximately 120,000 distinct CDR3 sequences, roughly three fifths detected once. Both RNA and DNA were isolated together from about 20-30 mg of bulk tissue that had not been sorted. The CDR3 runs 14 residues. Trimming at V came to 6 bases and at J to 2 bases, leaving 4 bases not matched to a gene. The germline CDR1 and CDR2 sequences are DFQATT and SNEGSKA (reference sequence). The data are from a study of tumor-infiltrating lymphocytes in primary liver carcinoma.

The receptor was derived from a woman in her fifties or sixties with primary liver carcinoma and hepatitis B virus infection. Sequencing was performed on liver tumor tissue from sampling region 3. Sample subset: tumor region T3, left-lateral pole. The V call is TRBV20-1, the J call TRBJ2-3, with 11 bases fitting TRBD2. The CDR3 loop reads CSAPSGRITDTQYF. CDR3 nucleotide sequence: TGCAGTGCCCCTAGCGGGAGGATCACAGATACGCAGTATTTT.